This T cell receptor beta chain was documented in a study of blood T cell repertoires in COVID-19. Study background: Sites across the United States, Italy and Spain contributed samples from acute and convalescent COVID-19. T cells, B-cell-depleted T cells, or PBMCs provided the cDNA or gDNA that served as material.

In the original analysis: Amplification with reference gene primers provided the estimates of nucleated cell counts. Data came from immunoSEQ multiplex PCR; TCRdb stores just in-frame clones and leaves some out. V, J and clone size are taken as reported in that table, and D and trimming were inferred from the DNA itself. The sample carries more than 200,000 clones, over 75% recorded once. Germline CDR1 is MNHEY and CDR2 is SVGEGT. The CDR3 is made up of 18 amino acids. Losses at the gene ends were 2 bases for V and 0 bases for J; bases not matched to a gene: 7. Seattle researchers signed up patients amid active infection and tracked them longitudinally.

Sequenced: peripheral blood. The genes are TRBV6-2 or TRBV6-3 and TRBJ1-3; 10 bases map to TRBD1. The TCR sequence derives from a man over 45 with COVID-19, enrolled during active disease. This CDR3 is CASSYTRTGGFSGNTIYF. Written as DNA, the CDR3 is TGTGCCAGCAGTTACACCAGGACAGGGGGATTCTCTGGAAACACCATATATTTT.